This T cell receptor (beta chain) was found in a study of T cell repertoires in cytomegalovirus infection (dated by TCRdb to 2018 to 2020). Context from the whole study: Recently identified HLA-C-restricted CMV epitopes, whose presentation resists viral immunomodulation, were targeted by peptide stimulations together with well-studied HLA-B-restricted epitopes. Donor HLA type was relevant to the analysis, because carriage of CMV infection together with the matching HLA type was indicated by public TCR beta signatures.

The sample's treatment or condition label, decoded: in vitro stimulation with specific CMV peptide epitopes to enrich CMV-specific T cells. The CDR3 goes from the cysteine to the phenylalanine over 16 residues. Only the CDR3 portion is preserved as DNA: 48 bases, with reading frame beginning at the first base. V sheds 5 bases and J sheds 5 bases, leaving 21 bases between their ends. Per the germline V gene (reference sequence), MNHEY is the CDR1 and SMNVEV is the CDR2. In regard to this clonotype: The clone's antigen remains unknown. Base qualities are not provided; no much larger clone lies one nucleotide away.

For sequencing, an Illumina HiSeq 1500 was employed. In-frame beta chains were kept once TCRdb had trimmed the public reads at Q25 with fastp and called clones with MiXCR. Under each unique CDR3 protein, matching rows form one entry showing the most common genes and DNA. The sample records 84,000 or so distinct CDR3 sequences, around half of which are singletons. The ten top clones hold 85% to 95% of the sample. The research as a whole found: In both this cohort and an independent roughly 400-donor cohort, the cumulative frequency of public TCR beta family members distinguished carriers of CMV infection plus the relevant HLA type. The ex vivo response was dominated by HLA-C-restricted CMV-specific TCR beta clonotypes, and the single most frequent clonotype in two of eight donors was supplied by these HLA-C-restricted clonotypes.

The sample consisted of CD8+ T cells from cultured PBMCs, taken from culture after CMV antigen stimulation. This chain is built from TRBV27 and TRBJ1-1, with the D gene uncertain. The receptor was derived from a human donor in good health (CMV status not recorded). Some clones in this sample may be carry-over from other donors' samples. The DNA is TGTGCCAGCAGTCCCGGCGGAATTCGGGCAGAAACTGAAGCTTTCTTT. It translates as CASSPGGIRAETEAFF.